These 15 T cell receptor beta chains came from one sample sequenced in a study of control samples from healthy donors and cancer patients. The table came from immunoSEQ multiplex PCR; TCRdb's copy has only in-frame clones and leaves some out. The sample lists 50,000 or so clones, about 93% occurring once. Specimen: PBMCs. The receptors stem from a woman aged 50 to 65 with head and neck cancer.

The CDR3 DNA reads TGTGCCAGCAGCCTTCGAACCGAGACGAACGAGCAGTACTTC. This encodes CASSLRTETNEQYF. The chain combines TRBV3-1 (or the pseudogene TRBV3-2) with TRBJ2-7; D is unresolved. V lost 4 bases and J 5 bases, leaving 15 bases between the germline ends. The length of the CDR3 is 14 residues. Germline-derived CDR1 and CDR2 are LGHDT and YNNKEL (reference sequence).

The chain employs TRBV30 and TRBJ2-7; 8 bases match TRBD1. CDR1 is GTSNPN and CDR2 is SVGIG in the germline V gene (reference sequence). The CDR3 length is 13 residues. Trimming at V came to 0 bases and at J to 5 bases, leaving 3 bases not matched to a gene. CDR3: CAWSVSGGDEQYF. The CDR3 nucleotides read TGTGCCTGGAGTGTGTCAGGGGGCGACGAGCAGTACTTC.

CDR3 region: CASSFRTGRLTGELFF. The CDR3, as DNA: TGTGCCAGCAGCTTCCGGACAGGGCGGCTCACCGGGGAGCTGTTTTTT. The V call is TRBV14, the J call TRBJ2-2, with 8 bases identical to TRBD1. V lost 5 bases, J lost 4 bases, and 9 bases stayed unmatched. This CDR3 has 16 amino acids. The germline gives CDR1 SGHDN, CDR2 FVKESK.

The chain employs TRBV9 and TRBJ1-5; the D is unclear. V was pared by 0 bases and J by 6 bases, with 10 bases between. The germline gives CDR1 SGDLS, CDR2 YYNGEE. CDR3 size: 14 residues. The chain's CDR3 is CASSVASRGQPQHF. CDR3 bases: TGTGCCAGCAGCGTAGCTAGTCGGGGTCAGCCCCAGCATTTT. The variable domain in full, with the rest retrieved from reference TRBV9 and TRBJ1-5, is DSGVTQTPKHLITATGQRVTLRCSPRSGDLSVYWYQQSLDQGLQFLIQYYNGEERAKGNILERFSAQQFPDLHSELNLSSLELGDSALYFCASSVASRGQPQHFGDGTRLSIL.

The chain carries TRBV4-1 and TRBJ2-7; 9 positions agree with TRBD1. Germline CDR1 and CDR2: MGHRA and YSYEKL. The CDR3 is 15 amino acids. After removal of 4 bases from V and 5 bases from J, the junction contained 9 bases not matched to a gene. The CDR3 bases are TGCGCCAGCAGCCCCGGGACAGGGTATCGCGACGAGCAGTACTTC. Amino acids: CASSPGTGYRDEQYF.

DNA for the CDR3: TGTGCCAGTAGTAGCCCCAGGGGCTTAGGGAATGAGCAGTTCTTC. It codes for CASSSPRGLGNEQFF. The gene calls are TRBV19 and TRBJ2-1; tentatively, D is TRBD1 (6 bases). The CDR3 extends over 15 amino acids. With 4 bases removed from V and 7 bases from J, the gap between germline ends came to 17 bases. Germline CDR1 LNHDA, CDR2 SQIVND (reference sequence). The full variable domain, completed using reference TRBV19 and TRBJ2-1, is DGGITQSPKYLFRKEGQNVTLSCEQNLNHDAMYWYRQDPGQGLRLIYYSQIVNDFQKGDIAEGYSVSREKKESFPLTVTSAQKNPTAFYLCASSSPRGLGNEQFFGPGTRLTVL.

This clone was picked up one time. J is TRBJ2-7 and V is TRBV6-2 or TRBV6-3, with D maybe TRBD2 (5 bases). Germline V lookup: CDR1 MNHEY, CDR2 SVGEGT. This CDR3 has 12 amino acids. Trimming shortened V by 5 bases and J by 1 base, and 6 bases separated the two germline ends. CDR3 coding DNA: TGTGCCAGCAGTCGACTATCCTACGAGCAGTACTTC. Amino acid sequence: CASSRLSYEQYF.

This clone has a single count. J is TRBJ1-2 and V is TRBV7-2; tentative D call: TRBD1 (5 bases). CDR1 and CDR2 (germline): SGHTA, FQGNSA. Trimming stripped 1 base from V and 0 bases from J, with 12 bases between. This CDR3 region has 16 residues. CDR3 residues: CASSLDPGPPNYGYTF. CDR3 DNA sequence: TGTGCCAGCAGCTTAGACCCAGGGCCGCCTAACTATGGCTACACCTTC.

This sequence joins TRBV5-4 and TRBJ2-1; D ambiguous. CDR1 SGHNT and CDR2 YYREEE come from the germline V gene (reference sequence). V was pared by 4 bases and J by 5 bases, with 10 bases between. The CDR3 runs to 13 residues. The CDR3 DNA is TGTGCCAGCAGCGGACGATCCAACAATGAGCAGTTCTTC. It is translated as CASSGRSNNEQFF.

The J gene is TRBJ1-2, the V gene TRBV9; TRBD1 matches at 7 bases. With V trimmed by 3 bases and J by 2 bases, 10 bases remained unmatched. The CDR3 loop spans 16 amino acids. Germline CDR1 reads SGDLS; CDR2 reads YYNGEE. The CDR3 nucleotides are TGTGCCAGCAGCGAAGGGTTACGACAGGGAAACTATGGCTACACCTTC. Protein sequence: CASSEGLRQGNYGYTF.

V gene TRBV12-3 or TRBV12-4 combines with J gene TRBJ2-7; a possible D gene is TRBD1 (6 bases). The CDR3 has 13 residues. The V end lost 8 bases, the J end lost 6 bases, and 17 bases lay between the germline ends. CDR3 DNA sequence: TGTGCCAGCGGCGAGACAGGACTCCGCGAGCAGTACTTC. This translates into CASGETGLREQYF.

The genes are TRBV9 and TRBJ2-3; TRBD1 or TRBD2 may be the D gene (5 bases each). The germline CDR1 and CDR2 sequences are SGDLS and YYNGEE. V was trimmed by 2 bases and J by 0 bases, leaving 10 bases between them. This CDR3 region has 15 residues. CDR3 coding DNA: TGTGCCAGCAGCGTTCGGGACCAGAGCACAGATACGCAGTATTTT. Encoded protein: CASSVRDQSTDTQYF.

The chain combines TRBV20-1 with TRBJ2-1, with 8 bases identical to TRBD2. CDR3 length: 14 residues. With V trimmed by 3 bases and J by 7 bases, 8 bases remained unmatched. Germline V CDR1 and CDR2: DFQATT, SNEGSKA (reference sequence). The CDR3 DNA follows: TGCAGTGCTAGTCGCGGGAGGTGGGGGAATGAGCAGTTCTTC. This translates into CSASRGRWGNEQFF.

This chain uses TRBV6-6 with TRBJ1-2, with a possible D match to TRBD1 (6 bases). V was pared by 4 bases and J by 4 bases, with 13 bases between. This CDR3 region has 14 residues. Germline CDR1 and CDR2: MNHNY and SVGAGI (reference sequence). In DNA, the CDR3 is TGTGCCAGCAGTTTGTACAGGGACGGCTATGGCTACACCTTC. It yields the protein CASSLYRDGYGYTF.

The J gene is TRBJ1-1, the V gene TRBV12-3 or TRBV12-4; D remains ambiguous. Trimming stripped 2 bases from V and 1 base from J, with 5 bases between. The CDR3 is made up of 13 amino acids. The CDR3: CASSLSSNTEAFF. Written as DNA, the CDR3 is TGTGCCAGCAGTTTAAGCTCGAACACTGAAGCTTTCTTT.